The clone carrying this T cell receptor (beta chain) has only a few counts. Donors were six healthy women in three monozygous twin pairs. These data come from a study of identical twins' blood T cells. As for the study in general: Around 50 million reads came from approximately twelve libraries, six alpha, six beta.

Libraries were made from RNA as TCR cDNA, using a modified protocol. TCRdb processed the 5' RACE reads anew with MiXCR; each CDR3 protein has one entry. The table lists roughly 380,000 distinct CDR3 sequences, about 28% of them singletons. Input material: PBMCs. The sequence came from a woman aged 18-55 years in good health.

The CDR3 loop is CASSLGTGPTYEQYF. The CDR3, as DNA: TGCGCCAGCAGCTTGGGAACTGGGCCCACCTACGAGCAGTACTTC. The rearrangement uses TRBV5-1 and TRBJ2-7; no clear D gene. This CDR3 is built from 15 residues. V lost 0 bases, J lost 2 bases, and 12 bases lay in between. Germline V gene data show CDR1 as SGHRS and CDR2 as YFSETQ.